The source of this T cell receptor beta chain is a study of shared clonotypes between healthy human individuals. Findings and caveats of the study: Clonotypes not shared had lower generation probabilities than those common to all four donors.

This CDR3 spans 14 amino acids. CDR1 and CDR2 (germline): MNHNY, SVGAGI (reference sequence). The J segment lost 3 bases and the V segment lost 7 bases, leaving 7 bases of the junction unmatched. Each sorted subset replicate got 200 ng genomic DNA, 25,000 to 30,000 genomes. Under the authors' procedure: Junction-only immunoSEQ data arrived without quality scores, meaning filtering differed. Here immunoSEQ multiplex PCR was the method, and the copy in TCRdb shows in-frame clones only, minus some. D and trimming come from the DNA, and the V and J calls and clone size come from that table. The sample shows about 2 million clones, roughly 95% of them seen only once. A word on this clone: The antigen is not known.

The chain combines TRBV6-6 with TRBJ2-3, with 7 bases lining up with TRBD1. Material: naive CD4+ T cells sorted from blood. Specified subset: CD45RA+ positively selected. The origin of this receptor is a man aged 18 to 29 in good health. CDR3 coding DNA: TGTGCCAGCACCCGACAGGGATGGACAGATACGCAGTATTTT. It encodes CASTRQGWTDTQYF.